This T cell receptor (beta chain) was identified in a study of T cell responses to AZD1222 COVID-19 vaccine. As for the study in general: Pooling of second doses given at about 4 or about 12 weeks was done. Study-wide findings and caveats: Clonal diversity may have been underestimated, and the donors were mostly white British, with more females than males.

The CDR3 has 15 amino acids. From germline, CDR1 is SGHTA and CDR2 FQGNSA. V trimming: 2 bases; J trimming: 3 bases; junction bases outside the gene matches: 3. The data were produced by immunoSEQ multiplex PCR, yet TCRdb's version contains in-frame clones alone and is incomplete. The table shows some 150,000 clones, with roughly 94% occurring only once. As concerns this clone: The antigen is unknown.

Source: peripheral blood, taken on day 0 of AZD1222 vaccination. The J gene is TRBJ2-7, the V gene TRBV7-2; 11 nucleotides line up with TRBD2. The receptor comes from an adult in good health. Here the CDR3 reads CASSLSTSGSYEQYV. The CDR3 nucleotides read TGTGCCAGCAGCTTAAGTACTAGCGGGAGCTACGAGCAGTACGTC.